What follows are 30 T cell receptor beta chains derived from one specimen sequenced in a study of blood T cell repertoires in COVID-19. Profiled with immunoSEQ multiplex PCR; TCRdb holds only in-frame clones, not every one. The table records roughly 160,000 clones, over 70% of them present only once. Sequenced: PBMCs or T cells enriched from blood (not recorded which). These receptors came from a man aged 45-65 years who had recovered from COVID-19.

The rearrangement uses TRBV3-1 (or the pseudogene TRBV3-2) and TRBJ2-3; 9 nucleotides match TRBD2. This CDR3 spans 16 amino acids. The junction had 5 bases not matched to a gene; V was cut back by 3 bases and J by 1 base. Germline V gene lookup returns CDR1 LGHDT and CDR2 YNNKEL (reference sequence). The CDR3 spells CASSQRGGARTDTQYF. The CDR3 bases are TGTGCCAGCAGCCAGCGGGGGGGAGCCCGCACAGATACGCAGTATTTT.

A word on this clone: The sample has other DNA sequences that encode this CDR3 too. J is TRBJ2-5 and V is TRBV20-1; weak D call: TRBD2 (5 bases). CDR3 size: 10 residues. Trimming stripped 5 bases from V and 5 bases from J, with 6 bases between. CDR1 and CDR2 from the germline V gene are DFQATT and SNEGSKA (reference sequence). CDR3 DNA: TGCAGTGCTGGGGAGGAGACCCAGTACTTC. Its protein is CSAGEETQYF.

The chain links TRBV5-1 to TRBJ2-7; 10 bases align to TRBD1. V shed 2 bases, J shed 0 bases, and the junction held 2 bases outside the gene matches. The CDR3 contains 15 residues. The germline V gene encodes CDR1 SGHRS and CDR2 YFSETQ. This CDR3 is CASSFRTGGSYEQYF. The CDR3 nucleotides read TGCGCCAGCAGCTTTCGGACAGGGGGCTCCTACGAGCAGTACTTC.

The V call is TRBV5-4, the J call TRBJ1-1; 10 bases map to TRBD1. Germline V gives CDR1 SGHNT, CDR2 YYREEE (reference sequence). This CDR3 has 13 residues. The junction had 3 bases not matched to a gene; V was cut back by 4 bases and J by 6 bases. The CDR3 DNA reads TGTGCCAGCAGCCGGGACAGGGGTCCTGAAGCTTTCTTT. It specifies CASSRDRGPEAFF.

The genes are TRBV28 and TRBJ1-6; D may be TRBD1 (5 bases). Deletions cut 3 bases from V and 9 bases from J, with 18 bases between. The CDR3 spans 16 residues. Per the germline V gene, CDR1 is MDHEN and CDR2 is SYDVKM. DNA of the CDR3: TGTGCCAGCAGTTTCGTTCTGACAGCTTGGAGTTCACCCCTCCACTTT. Its protein product is CASSFVLTAWSSPLHF.

This clone came up many times. The J gene is TRBJ2-7, the V gene TRBV25-1, with D tentatively TRBD1 (7 bases). V lost 3 bases and J lost 1, with 16 bases in between. The CDR3 is 16 residues long. CDR1 MGHDK and CDR2 SYGVNS come from the germline V gene. CDR3 DNA sequence: TGTGCCAGCAGTGATTTGCGGGACAGCCATTCCTACGAGCAGTACTTC. Translating it yields CASSDLRDSHSYEQYF.

On this clone itself: Compared with germline, one end of the junction differs, possibly owing to a read error. The V and J genes are TRBV7-9 and TRBJ1-1; D gene uncertain. Germline CDR1 is SEHNR and CDR2 is FQNEAQ (reference sequence). The CDR3 has 11 amino acids. As DNA, the CDR3 is TGTGCCAGCAGTTTAGGTTTGCGCGCTTTCTTT. It codes for CASSLGLRAFF.

The table lists this clone with a few counts. The chain links TRBV28 to TRBJ2-7, with 11 bases identical to TRBD2. CDR3 length: 14 residues. The trim removed 3 bases at V and 5 bases at J, leaving 3 bases unmatched. Germline assignment: CDR1 MDHEN and CDR2 SYDVKM. CDR3 in amino acids: CASSFSGGAHEQYF. The CDR3 DNA is TGTGCCAGCAGTTTTAGCGGGGGGGCCCACGAGCAGTACTTC.

The J gene is TRBJ2-3, the V gene TRBV24-1; unclear D gene. Trimming stripped 4 bases from V and 2 bases from J, with 9 bases between. CDR1 KGHDR and CDR2 SFDVKD come from the germline V gene. This CDR3 spans 14 amino acids. This CDR3 is CATSEHGNTDTQYF. The CDR3 DNA is TGTGCCACCAGTGAGCACGGTAACACAGATACGCAGTATTTT.

J is TRBJ1-2 and V is TRBV5-4, with 7 positions matching TRBD1. The CDR3 runs to 16 residues. Unmatched junction bases numbered 16, after V lost 4 bases and J lost 7 bases. Germline CDR1 is SGHNT and CDR2 is YYREEE (reference sequence). CDR3 protein: CASSPTGSLPNGGYTF. The DNA for the CDR3 is TGTGCCAGCAGCCCGACAGGGTCCCTCCCTAATGGTGGCTACACCTTC.

In its sample, this clone was seen a few times. The chain links TRBV30 to TRBJ1-2, with unresolved D. The V gene lost 1 base and the J gene lost 7 bases, with 7 bases spanning the gap. Germline V gene data show CDR1 as GTSNPN and CDR2 as SVGIG (reference sequence). The CDR3 runs to 11 residues. The CDR3 protein is CAWSGGSGYTF. The DNA for the CDR3 is TGTGCCTGGAGTGGCGGAAGTGGCTACACCTTC.

The chain employs TRBV10-3 and TRBJ2-7, with D tentatively TRBD2 (6 bases). The CDR3 has 14 residues. Trimming took 3 bases from V and 4 from J, leaving 13 bases between them. Looked up from germline, CDR1 is ENHRY and CDR2 is SYGVKD. The CDR3 spells CAISEGRDGYEQYF. The CDR3 DNA follows: TGTGCCATCAGTGAAGGGCGGGATGGGTACGAGCAGTACTTC.

This clone was detected only once. This rearrangement joins TRBV4-2 to TRBJ2-1; TRBD1 matches at 8 bases. The germline V gene has CDR1 LGHNA and CDR2 YNFKEQ. CDR3 length equals 13 residues. With 1 base clipped from V and 7 bases from J, the junction kept 0 bases outside the gene matches. The CDR3 reads CASSQGTGNEQFF. In nucleotides, the CDR3 is TGTGCCAGCAGCCAAGGGACAGGGAATGAGCAGTTCTTC.

V gene TRBV28 combines with J gene TRBJ2-1; 12 bases are shared with TRBD1. Germline loops: CDR1 MDHEN, CDR2 SYDVKM. The CDR3 length is 17 residues. With 3 bases clipped from V and 4 bases from J, the junction kept 7 bases outside the gene matches. This CDR3 reads CASSLGAGQGAYNEQFF. The CDR3 nucleotides read TGTGCCAGCAGTTTGGGGGCGGGACAGGGGGCGTACAATGAGCAGTTCTTC.

This chain joins TRBV3-1 (or the pseudogene TRBV3-2) and TRBJ2-7, with D maybe TRBD1 (5 bases). The length of the CDR3 is 15 residues. Germline V gene lookup returns CDR1 LGHDT and CDR2 YNNKEL (reference sequence). V lost 3 bases to trimming and J lost 3 bases, with 15 bases between them. CDR3 region: CASSHQRQLSYEQYF. CDR3 sequence (DNA): TGTGCCAGCAGCCACCAACGACAGCTAAGCTACGAGCAGTACTTC.

V gene TRBV19 combines with J gene TRBJ1-5, with D maybe TRBD1 (5 bases). Trimming cost V 3 bases and J 2 bases, with 14 bases left between them. Germline-derived CDR1 and CDR2 are LNHDA and SQIVND (reference sequence). This CDR3 is built from 16 residues. The DNA for the CDR3 is TGTGCCAGTAGTATCGGGACTGCCCGCGGCAATCAGCCCCAGCATTTT. It translates to CASSIGTARGNQPQHF.

The rearrangement links TRBV5-6 to TRBJ2-4; 7 positions agree with TRBD1. The CDR3 runs 18 residues. The V segment lost 4 bases and the J segment 0 bases; nucleotides outside the gene matches: 13. Germline V gene sequence: CDR1 SGHDT, CDR2 YYEEEE. CDR3 nucleotides: TGTGCCAGCAGCAGGGGACAGAGATTAAACCTAGCCAAAAACATTCAGTACTTC. This codes for CASSRGQRLNLAKNIQYF.

The CDR3 DNA reads as TGTGCCAGCAGCCCGGCGAACGGGAACACGAACTATGGCTACACCTTC. As protein: CASSPANGNTNYGYTF. This rearrangement joins TRBV28 to TRBJ1-2; D is ambiguous. CDR1 is MDHEN, CDR2 SYDVKM, per germline. This CDR3 spans 16 amino acids. V lost 6 bases and J 2 bases, leaving 19 bases between the germline ends.

The rearrangement joins TRBV6-5 to TRBJ1-5; D may be TRBD1 (6 bases). The germline V gene encodes CDR1 MNHEY and CDR2 SVGAGI. The CDR3 contains 15 residues. The ends were cut back, 7 bases at V and 2 bases at J, with 15 bases in the middle. CDR3 sequence: CASTLGGLGNQPQHF. CDR3 nucleotides: TGTGCCAGCACCCTAGGGGGTCTTGGCAATCAGCCCCAGCATTTT.

This sequence joins TRBV18 and TRBJ2-7; 11 bases are a match to TRBD1. The CDR3 consists of 16 residues. Germline-derived CDR1 and CDR2 are KGHSH and LQKENI. The V gene end was trimmed by 4 bases and the J gene end by 6 bases; junction bases not matched to a gene: 11. In nucleotides, the CDR3 is TGTGCCAGCTCACAAAACACCGGGACAGGGGGTCCCGAGCAGTACTTC. Protein: CASSQNTGTGGPEQYF.

CDR3 sequence: CASSSTGPETQYF. The CDR3 nucleotides read TGTGCCAGCAGCTCGACAGGGCCGGAGACCCAGTACTTC. The chain carries TRBV2 and TRBJ2-5; 7 bases map to TRBD1. This CDR3 comprises 13 residues. The germline gives CDR1 SNHLY, CDR2 FYNNEI. Trimming removed 6 bases from V and 5 bases from J; junction bases left unmatched: 6.

The rearrangement links TRBV27 to TRBJ2-3; 7 bases align to TRBD1. Trimming took 2 bases from V and 7 from J; bases not matched to a gene: 3. The CDR3 sequence is 13 residues long. From germline, CDR1 is MNHEY and CDR2 SMNVEV (reference sequence). Here the CDR3 reads CASSLDRVNTQYF. CDR3 bases: TGTGCCAGCAGTTTAGACAGGGTCAATACGCAGTATTTT.

The rearrangement uses TRBV28 and TRBJ1-5; the D is unclear. The ends were cut back, 3 bases at V and 1 base at J, with 10 bases in the middle. The CDR3 sequence is 15 residues long. Germline-derived CDR1 and CDR2 are MDHEN and SYDVKM. As DNA, the CDR3 is TGTGCCAGCAGTTTTCACGGTTCAAGCAATCAGCCCCAGCATTTT. This encodes CASSFHGSSNQPQHF.

This clone is a singleton in its sample. V gene TRBV3-1 (or the pseudogene TRBV3-2) combines with J gene TRBJ1-1; TRBD1 matches at 8 bases. The trim removed 4 bases at V and 7 bases at J, leaving 8 bases unmatched. The germline gives CDR1 LGHDT, CDR2 YNNKEL (reference sequence). The CDR3 is made up of 14 amino acids. CDR3 DNA sequence: TGTGCCAGCAGCCTGTTACAGGGGGGAATTGAAGCTTTCTTT. This translates into CASSLLQGGIEAFF.

This clone was seen only once. One end of the junction fails to match germline, which may point to a read error. The rearrangement joins TRBV19 to TRBJ1-1; 9 bases fit TRBD1. Germline-derived CDR1 and CDR2 are LNHDA and SQIVND (reference sequence). This CDR3 is 15 amino acids long. The chain's CDR3 is CASRIQGASNPEAFF. CDR3 in DNA: TGTGCCAGTAGGATACAGGGGGCCTCGAACCCTGAAGCTTTCTTT. The full variable domain, rest sourced from reference TRBV19 and TRBJ1-1, is DGGITQSPKYLFRKEGQNVTLSCEQNLNHDAMYWYRQDPGQGLRLIYYSQIVNDFQKGDIAEGYSVSREKKESFPLTVTSAQKNPTAFYLCASRIQGASNPEAFFGQGTRLTVV.

The chain joins TRBV5-8 to TRBJ1-5, with 9 bases identical to TRBD1. The CDR3 is made up of 16 amino acids. The V gene end was trimmed by 4 bases and the J gene end by 1 base; junction bases not matched to a gene: 6. Germline CDR1 reads SGHTS; CDR2 reads YDEGEE. CDR3 sequence reads: CASSPAGTGSNQPQHF. The DNA of the CDR3 is TGTGCCAGCAGCCCCGCCGGGACAGGGAGCAATCAGCCCCAGCATTTT.

V usage is TRBV9 and J usage is TRBJ1-6; D gene ambiguous. V dropped 4 bases and J dropped 0 bases, with 8 bases sitting between them. This CDR3 spans 15 amino acids. Per the germline V gene, CDR1 is SGDLS and CDR2 is YYNGEE. The chain's CDR3 is CASSPGSSYNSPLHF. CDR3 DNA: TGTGCCAGCAGCCCGGGGAGCTCCTATAATTCACCCCTCCACTTT.

V is TRBV4-1 and J is TRBJ2-7, with 9 bases aligning to TRBD1. The CDR3 is 19 residues long. The V segment lost 5 bases and the J segment 3 bases; nucleotides outside the gene matches: 20. Germline lookup yields CDR1 MGHRA and CDR2 YSYEKL. CDR3 in amino acids: CASSYRLGSRDRAGYEQYF. CDR3 DNA sequence: TGCGCCAGCAGCTATAGGCTGGGATCCCGGGACAGGGCAGGCTACGAGCAGTACTTC.

This clone was detected a few times. This rearrangement joins TRBV4-1 to TRBJ2-7, with D tentatively TRBD2 (5 bases). Trimming removed 1 base at V and 3 bases at J, with 13 bases between. The CDR3 loop spans 15 amino acids. Per the germline V gene, CDR1 is MGHRA and CDR2 is YSYEKL. In DNA form, the CDR3 reads TGCGCCAGCAGCCAAGGGGTAGGGAGCGTCTACGAGCAGTACTTC. Amino acid sequence: CASSQGVGSVYEQYF.

The J gene is TRBJ2-5, the V gene TRBV5-4; 10 bases fit TRBD2. Germline trimming cut 2 bases from V and 7 bases from J; bases unmatched to any gene: 5. Germline V gives CDR1 SGHNT, CDR2 YYREEE (reference sequence). This CDR3 is built from 14 residues. The CDR3 DNA follows: TGTGCCAGCAGCTTAGCGGGGGGGCCTAGGACCCAGTACTTC. This translates into CASSLAGGPRTQYF. The full variable domain, rest sourced from reference TRBV5-4 and TRBJ2-5, is ETGVTQSPTHLIKTRGQQVTLRCSSQSGHNTVSWYQQALGQGPQFIFQYYREEENGRGNFPPRFSGLQFPNYSSELNVNALELDDSALYLCASSLAGGPRTQYFGPGTRLLVL.